This TCR beta chain emerged from a study of tumor-infiltrating lymphocytes in primary liver carcinoma. The blood RNA (from unsorted whole blood) was obtained, and germline DNA was also extracted. CDR1 and CDR2 from the germline V gene are LGHNA and YNFKEQ. The V gene lost 1 base and the J gene lost 3 bases, with 9 bases spanning the gap. The CDR3 consists of 14 residues. Starting material of 450 to 550 ng total RNA yielded TCR beta cDNA via a constant-region primer. ARM-PCR was slightly modified, and three nested multiplex PCR rounds with it gave rise to the TCR beta libraries. The opening two PCR rounds, ten to eleven cycles each, paired TRBV1-TRBV30 forward primers with a C-beta reverse primer. TCRdb redid the calling of the multiplex PCR reads with MiXCR, one entry per CDR3 protein. The top ten hold 72% of the sample, which has 180,000 or so distinct CDR3 sequences, roughly 60% seen once.

The sequenced material came from peripheral blood. The chain joins TRBV4-2 to TRBJ1-1; D unclear. The TCR was taken from a man aged 40-55 years with primary liver carcinoma and hepatitis B virus infection. CDR3 DNA: TGTGCCAGCAGCCAAGGCTGGAGGGACACTGAAGCTTTCTTT. It yields the protein CASSQGWRDTEAFF.